Included here is one TCR beta chain sequence, with context. About 0.5 to 1 ug RNA was reverse transcribed with random hexamers. An immunoSEQ multiplex PCR amplified TCR beta CDR3 over 54 Vbeta and 13 Jbeta. A single record per CDR3 protein comes from TCRdb applying MiXCR to the immunoSEQ multiplex PCR reads. The table has about 150,000 distinct CDR3 sequences, roughly 95% seen once. Negative isolation was used for CD8+ and CD4+ T cells and FACS enrichment for TEMRA cells. The CDR3 is 15 residues long. Trimming stripped 5 bases from V and 4 bases from J, with 17 bases between. From germline, CDR1 is SGHTA and CDR2 FQGNSA. The source of the sample is a study of CD8 T cells in Susac syndrome.

The chain carries TRBV7-2 and TRBJ2-5, with D perhaps TRBD2 (7 bases). The source is a human donor with multiple sclerosis. Sequenced sample: CD8+ T cells from PBMCs. In DNA, the CDR3 is TGTGCCAGCAGCCCGAACGGCGGGGGCGGAGAGACCCAGTACTTC. This translates into CASSPNGGGGETQYF.